What follows are 21 T cell receptor beta chains derived from one specimen sequenced in a study of low-dose radiotherapy and immunotherapy resistance in tumors. Covering alpha and beta chains, TRAV- and TRBV-specific primers were used for the first-strand cDNA. For amplifying TCRs, the PCR ran for around 20 cycles with Phusion, which was used together with a constant-region primer and the adapter on the V primers. TCRdb used MiXCR to reprocess the reads, holding one entry per CDR3 protein. The sample consists of tens of thousands of distinct CDR3 sequences, 20% to 25% of them appearing once. Sample time point: after trial treatment. Treatment in this sample: LDRT plus nivolumab, ipilimumab, low-dose cyclophosphamide and aspirin (RACIN trial). The sample consisted of PBMCs, taken after low-dose radiotherapy plus immunotherapy. The receptors come from a female donor with ovarian cancer.

This clonotype was detected ten times or more. The V and J genes are TRBV6-5 and TRBJ1-1; 11 bases map to TRBD1. Germline CDR1 MNHEY, CDR2 SVGAGI. V lost 6 bases to trimming and J lost 6 bases; unmatched junction nucleotides: 12. This CDR3 is built from 16 residues. The CDR3, as DNA: TGTGCCAGCAGCCTCGGACAGGGGGCCTCGGGGTCTGAAGCTTTCTTT. Translating it yields CASSLGQGASGSEAFF.

This clonotype was observed many times. This chain connects TRBV18 to TRBJ1-5; TRBD1 agrees at 7 bases. Germline V gene data show CDR1 as KGHSH and CDR2 as LQKENI. J lost 2 bases, V lost 3 bases, and 1 base had no gene match. This CDR3 has 14 residues. CDR3 in amino acids: CASSPGQGNQPQHF. The CDR3 bases are TGTGCCAGCTCACCCGGACAGGGCAATCAGCCCCAGCATTTT.

This clonotype was detected ten times or more. The chain links TRBV28 to TRBJ1-6; D call uncertain. V was trimmed by 2 bases and J by 7 bases, leaving 6 bases between them. The germline gives CDR1 MDHEN, CDR2 SYDVKM. This CDR3 is 13 amino acids long. The CDR3 here is CASSLTVNSPLHF. The DNA for the CDR3 is TGTGCCAGCAGTTTAACAGTGAATTCACCCCTCCACTTT.

The table lists this clonotype with many counts. The J gene is TRBJ1-5, the V gene TRBV12-5; TRBD1 matches at 8 bases. V shed 0 bases, J shed 0 bases, and the junction held 13 bases outside the gene matches. Per germline, CDR1 LGHNT and CDR2 FRNRAP. The CDR3 has 20 residues. For the CDR3, the DNA is TGTGCTAGTGGTTTGGTACAGGGGGTGGACAGCGAACTTAGCAATCAGCCCCAGCATTTT. Amino acid sequence: CASGLVQGVDSELSNQPQHF.

Many counts were recorded for this clonotype. The rearrangement uses TRBV12-3 or TRBV12-4 and TRBJ1-2; D may be TRBD1 (6 bases). V lost 6 bases and J 3 bases, leaving 14 bases between the germline ends. The CDR3 totals 14 residues. CDR3: CASSSGQRYYGYTF. In nucleotides, the CDR3 is TGTGCCAGCAGCTCCGGACAGAGATACTATGGCTACACCTTC.

This clonotype was counted many times. The V gene is TRBV5-1, the J gene TRBJ1-1; perhaps TRBD1 as D (5 bases). CDR1 is SGHRS and CDR2 is YFSETQ in the germline V gene. V was trimmed by 4 bases and J by 0 bases, leaving 16 bases between them. The CDR3 runs 16 residues. Here the CDR3 reads CASSQGETSMNTEAFF. The CDR3 DNA sequence: TGCGCCAGCAGCCAGGGAGAGACATCGATGAACACTGAAGCTTTCTTT. The full variable domain, its missing parts supplied by reference TRBV5-1 and TRBJ1-1, is KAGVTQTPRYLIKTRGQQVTLSCSPISGHRSVSWYQQTPGQGLQFLFEYFSETQRNKGNFPGRFSGRQFSNSRSEMNVSTLELGDSALYLCASSQGETSMNTEAFFGQGTRLTVV.

On this clonotype: A far larger clone differs by one base, so this is likely a read error. The rearrangement links TRBV10-3 to TRBJ1-2; 9 positions match TRBD1. The germline V gene encodes CDR1 ENHRY and CDR2 SYGVKD. V gave up 5 bases and J gave up 7 bases; unmatched junction bases: 8. CDR3 length: 14 amino acids. The CDR3, as DNA: TGTGCCATCAGTCCGGGACAGGGCAGGGGTGGCTACACCTTC. It specifies CAISPGQGRGGYTF.

This clonotype has a count of ten or more. This rearrangement joins TRBV5-4 to TRBJ2-7; D may correspond to TRBD1 or TRBD2 (7 bases each). Trimming pared 6 bases from V and 7 bases from J, leaving 23 bases between. This CDR3 contains 15 residues. The germline V gene encodes CDR1 SGHNT and CDR2 YYREEE (reference sequence). This CDR3 is CASTSSLQGGGEQYF. The CDR3 nucleotides read TGTGCCAGCACCTCGTCGTTGCAGGGGGGGGGAGAGCAGTACTTC.

As to this clonotype: A far larger clone differs by one base, so this is likely a read error. The rearrangement links TRBV4-2 to TRBJ2-1; the D gene is possibly TRBD1 (5 bases). Trimming stripped 0 bases from V and 10 bases from J, with 16 bases between. The CDR3 covers 15 residues. In germline, CDR1 is LGHNA, CDR2 YNFKEQ. CDR3 nucleotides: TGTGCCAGCAGCCAAGACCAGGGCCAGGGAAACGAGCAGTTCTTC. It codes for CASSQDQGQGNEQFF.

V is TRBV19 and J is TRBJ1-1; D might be TRBD1 (5 bases). The CDR3 runs 16 residues. Germline assignment: CDR1 LNHDA and CDR2 SQIVND (reference sequence). Deletions cut 4 bases from V and 3 bases from J, with 18 bases between. CDR3 sequence: CASSSPAGSMDTEAFF. In DNA, the CDR3 is TGTGCCAGTAGTAGCCCTGCAGGGAGCATGGACACTGAAGCTTTCTTT.

In its sample, this clonotype was seen many times. This chain joins TRBV4-3 and TRBJ2-1, with D hard to call. CDR1 and CDR2 (germline): LGHNA, YSLEER. V gave up 4 bases and J gave up 3 bases, with 10 bases separating them. The CDR3 is 14 residues long. CDR3 coding DNA: TGCGCCAGCAGCCCTTATGGGGTCTACAATGAGCAGTTCTTC. Its protein product is CASSPYGVYNEQFF.

This clonotype was counted ten times or more. This chain connects TRBV28 to TRBJ1-1; 7 bases match TRBD1. The CDR3 length is 12 residues. Per the germline V gene, CDR1 is MDHEN and CDR2 is SYDVKM. The V and J ends lost 7 bases and 11 bases, in that order; junction bases with no gene match: 10. The CDR3 DNA is TGTGCCAGCACCAGGGGGAAAGGGCCGGCTTTCTTT. This encodes CASTRGKGPAFF.

The chain links TRBV7-8 to TRBJ2-7, with D maybe TRBD1 (7 bases). The V and J ends lost 2 bases and 3 bases respectively, with 11 bases between them. The CDR3 runs to 14 residues. Germline V lookup: CDR1 SGHVS, CDR2 FQNEAQ. CDR3 in amino acids: CASSLQGGNYEQYF. The DNA of the CDR3 is TGTGCCAGCAGCTTACAGGGGGGAAACTACGAGCAGTACTTC.

This clonotype was seen a handful of times. The chain recombines TRBV19 with TRBJ1-5; D might be TRBD1 (6 bases). V was pared by 5 bases and J by 1 base, with 9 bases between. CDR1 is LNHDA, CDR2 SQIVND, per germline (reference sequence). This CDR3 has 14 residues. In DNA form, the CDR3 reads TGTGCCAGTAGTGTACAGGGAAGCAATCAGCCCCAGCATTTT. Its translation is CASSVQGSNQPQHF.

V is TRBV2 and J is TRBJ2-5, with unresolved D. V shed 6 bases and J shed 0 bases, with 8 bases lying between them. The germline CDR1 and CDR2 sequences are SNHLY and FYNNEI. The CDR3 consists of 13 residues. The CDR3 reads CASRVGYQETQYF. CDR3 nucleotide sequence: TGTGCCAGCAGAGTAGGGTACCAAGAGACCCAGTACTTC.

This clonotype was observed a handful of times. The rearrangement joins TRBV5-1 to TRBJ1-6; 7 bases align to TRBD1. V gave up 3 bases and J gave up 9 bases; unmatched junction bases: 9. The CDR3 sequence is 15 residues long. The germline V gene encodes CDR1 SGHRS and CDR2 YFSETQ. The chain's CDR3 is CASSSGQEQTSPLHF. The DNA for the CDR3 is TGCGCCAGCAGCTCAGGACAGGAGCAAACTTCACCCCTCCACTTT. Full variable domain (outside the CDR3, taken from reference TRBV5-1 and TRBJ1-6): KAGVTQTPRYLIKTRGQQVTLSCSPISGHRSVSWYQQTPGQGLQFLFEYFSETQRNKGNFPGRFSGRQFSNSRSEMNVSTLELGDSALYLCASSSGQEQTSPLHFGNGTRLTVT.

This clonotype was counted ten times or more. The V call is TRBV5-1, the J call TRBJ2-5; possible D gene TRBD1, 6 bases. V was clipped by 10 bases and J by 2 bases, with 15 bases between them. Germline V CDR1 and CDR2: SGHRS, YFSETQ. The CDR3 loop spans 13 amino acids. CDR3 region: CAGAAGEQETQYF. CDR3 nucleotides: TGCGCCGGAGCGGCAGGGGAGCAAGAGACCCAGTACTTC.

This clonotype was recorded at least ten times. The V gene is TRBV2, the J gene TRBJ2-6, with 7 nucleotides matching TRBD2. The CDR3 consists of 15 residues. V trimming: 6 bases; J trimming: 0 bases; junction bases outside the gene matches: 2. CDR1 and CDR2 from the germline V gene are SNHLY and FYNNEI. The CDR3 DNA reads TGTGCCAGCAGGGCGGGGGACTCTGGGGCCAACGTCCTGACTTTC. Protein: CASRAGDSGANVLTF.

This clonotype was detected many times. CDR3 protein: CASSLGSIGGSTMNTEAFF. In DNA, the CDR3 is TGTGCCAGCAGTTTAGGCTCCATAGGGGGGTCTACAATGAACACTGAAGCTTTCTTT. The J gene is TRBJ1-1, the V gene TRBV28; tentative D call: TRBD1 (6 bases). Germline CDR1 reads MDHEN; CDR2 reads SYDVKM. The CDR3 consists of 19 residues. The V end lost 2 bases, the J end lost 0 bases, and 22 bases lay between the germline ends.

This clonotype was picked up many times. The chain carries TRBV5-3 and TRBJ2-5; possibly TRBD2 for D (5 bases). TRBV5-3 is marked as an open reading frame, function uncertain. The CDR3 sequence is 13 residues long. V was clipped by 8 bases and J by 2 bases, with 13 bases between them. The CDR3 DNA sequence: TGTGCCAGCAGCCGGACTCTGCAAGAGACCCAGTACTTC. Its protein is CASSRTLQETQYF.

Ten or more counts support this clonotype. The chain joins TRBV19 to TRBJ2-7, with a possible D match to TRBD1 (6 bases). CDR1 LNHDA and CDR2 SQIVND come from the germline V gene (reference sequence). CDR3 size: 13 residues. V lost 6 bases to trimming and J lost 3 bases, with 12 bases between them. CDR3 sequence reads: CASRPQGSYEQYF. The CDR3 coding sequence is TGTGCCAGTAGACCCCAGGGGAGCTACGAGCAGTACTTC.